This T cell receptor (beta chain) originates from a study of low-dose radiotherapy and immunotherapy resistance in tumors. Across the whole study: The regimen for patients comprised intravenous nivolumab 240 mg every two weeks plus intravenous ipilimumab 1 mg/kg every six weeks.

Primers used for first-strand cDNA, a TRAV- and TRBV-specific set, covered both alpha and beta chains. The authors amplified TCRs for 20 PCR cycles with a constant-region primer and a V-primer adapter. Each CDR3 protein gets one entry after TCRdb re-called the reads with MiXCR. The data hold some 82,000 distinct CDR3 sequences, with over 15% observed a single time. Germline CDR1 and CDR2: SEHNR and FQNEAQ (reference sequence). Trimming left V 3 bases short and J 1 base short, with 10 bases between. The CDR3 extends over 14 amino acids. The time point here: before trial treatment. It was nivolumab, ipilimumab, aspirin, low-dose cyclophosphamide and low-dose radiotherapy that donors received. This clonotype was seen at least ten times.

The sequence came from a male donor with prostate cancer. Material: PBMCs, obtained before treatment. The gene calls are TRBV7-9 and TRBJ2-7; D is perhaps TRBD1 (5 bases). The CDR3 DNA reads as TGTGCCAGCAGCTTGGGGCAGGTATCCTACGAGCAGTACTTC. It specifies CASSLGQVSYEQYF.